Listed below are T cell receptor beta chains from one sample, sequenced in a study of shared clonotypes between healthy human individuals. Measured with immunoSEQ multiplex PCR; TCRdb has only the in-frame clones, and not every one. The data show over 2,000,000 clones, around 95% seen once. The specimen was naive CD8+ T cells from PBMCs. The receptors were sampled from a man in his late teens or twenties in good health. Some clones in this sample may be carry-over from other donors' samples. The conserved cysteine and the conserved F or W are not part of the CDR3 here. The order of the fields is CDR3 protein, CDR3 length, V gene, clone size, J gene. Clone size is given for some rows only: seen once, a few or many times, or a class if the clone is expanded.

ASSIRALGTDTQY | 13 | TRBV19 | - | TRBJ2-3
ASSYSYNEQF | 10 | TRBV6-5 | - | TRBJ2-1
ASSSPTGEDTQY | 12 | TRBV27 | - | TRBJ2-3
ASSVAGTGSGNTIY | 14 | TRBV9 | - | TRBJ1-3
ASSSRDYHYEQY | 12 | TRBV7-8 | - | TRBJ2-7
ASSVYGTITDTQY | 13 | TRBV9 | - | TRBJ2-3
ASSGGTSSYEQY | 12 | TRBV9 | - | TRBJ2-7
ASTTYLTDTQY | 11 | TRBV27 | - | TRBJ2-3
ASSAPDRPTGELF | 13 | TRBV9 | - | TRBJ2-2
ASRGGRGYQETQY | 13 | TRBV23-1 | - | TRBJ2-5
ASRPPGQGIPLYQPQH | 16 | TRBV19 | once | TRBJ1-5
ASSALDRGLYEQY | 13 | TRBV9 | - | TRBJ2-7
ASSLGTSGRAEQF | 13 | TRBV27 | - | TRBJ2-1
ASSFPKLGGEQY | 12 | TRBV28 | - | TRBJ2-7
ASRESGTGTEQY | 12 | TRBV28 | - | TRBJ2-7
AISELGDTSTDTQY | 14 | TRBV10-3 | - | TRBJ2-3
ATRQGFGETQY | 11 | TRBV15 | few | TRBJ2-5
ASSIQGGYNEQF | 12 | TRBV19 | - | TRBJ2-1
ASSQVGTLGNYGYT | 14 | TRBV4-3 | - | TRBJ1-2
AISDPDREVLETQY | 14 | TRBV10-3 | - | TRBJ2-5
AWRRLRYT | 8 | TRBV30 | - | TRBJ1-2